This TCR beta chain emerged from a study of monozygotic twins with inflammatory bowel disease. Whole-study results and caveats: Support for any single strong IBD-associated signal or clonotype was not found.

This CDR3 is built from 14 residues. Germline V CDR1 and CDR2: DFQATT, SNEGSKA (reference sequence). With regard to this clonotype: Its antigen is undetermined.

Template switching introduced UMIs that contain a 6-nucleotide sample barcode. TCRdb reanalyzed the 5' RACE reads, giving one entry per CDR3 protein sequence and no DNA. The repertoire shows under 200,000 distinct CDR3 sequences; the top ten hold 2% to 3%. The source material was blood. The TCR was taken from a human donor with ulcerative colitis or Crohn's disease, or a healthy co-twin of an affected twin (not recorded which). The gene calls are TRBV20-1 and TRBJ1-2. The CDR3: CSARDRRLEVGYTF.